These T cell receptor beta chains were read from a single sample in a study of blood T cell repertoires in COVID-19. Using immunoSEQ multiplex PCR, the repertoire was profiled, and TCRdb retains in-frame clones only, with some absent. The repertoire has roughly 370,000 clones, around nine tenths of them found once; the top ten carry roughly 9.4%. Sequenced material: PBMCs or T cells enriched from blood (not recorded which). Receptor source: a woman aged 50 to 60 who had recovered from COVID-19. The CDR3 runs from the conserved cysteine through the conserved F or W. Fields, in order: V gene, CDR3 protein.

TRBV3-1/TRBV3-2,CASSPRHAGGYTF
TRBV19,CASSMGGFWPQHF
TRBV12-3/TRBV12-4,CASSFFLGELFF
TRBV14,CASSQVNRDRVVNEQFF
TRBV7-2,CASSSTGAGGYTF
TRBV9,CASSSKEQGWAGELFF
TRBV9,CASSPTGTKNTEAFF
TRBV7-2,CASSTSGVYNEQFF
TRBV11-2,CASSLDPASGGAENIQYF
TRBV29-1,CSAGGGNYGYTF
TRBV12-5,CASGLVWSDLAGGEQFF
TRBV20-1,CSASLLAAYGYTF
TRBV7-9,CASSPRDSPDQPQHF
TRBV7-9,CASSPWGQEAFF
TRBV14,CASSLEVPGNTIYF
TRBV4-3,CASSQGGGGGYTF
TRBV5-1,CASSLFLQGAGNEQFF
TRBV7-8,CASSWAGTGAFF
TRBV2,CASSEGPTGRGVYGYTF
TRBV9,CASSVDASGGDDSYEQYF
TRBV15,CATSRETASKANGYTF
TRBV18,CASSPGQGNTEAFF